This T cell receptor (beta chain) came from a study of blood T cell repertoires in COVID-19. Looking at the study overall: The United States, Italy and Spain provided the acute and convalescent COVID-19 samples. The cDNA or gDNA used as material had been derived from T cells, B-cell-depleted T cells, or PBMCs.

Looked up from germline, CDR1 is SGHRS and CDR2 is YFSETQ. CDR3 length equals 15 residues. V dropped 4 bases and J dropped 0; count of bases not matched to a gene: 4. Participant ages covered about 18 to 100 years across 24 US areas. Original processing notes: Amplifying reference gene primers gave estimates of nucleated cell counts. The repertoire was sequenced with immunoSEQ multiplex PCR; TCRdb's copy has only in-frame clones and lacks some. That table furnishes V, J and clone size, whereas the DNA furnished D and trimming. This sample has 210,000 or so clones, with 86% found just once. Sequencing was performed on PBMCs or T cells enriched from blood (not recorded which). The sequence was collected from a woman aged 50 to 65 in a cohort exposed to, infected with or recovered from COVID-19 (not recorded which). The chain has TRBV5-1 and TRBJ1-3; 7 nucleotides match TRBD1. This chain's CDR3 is CASSQGTVSGNTIYF. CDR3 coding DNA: TGCGCCAGCAGCCAAGGGACAGTCTCTGGAAACACCATATATTTT.